What follows are 4 T cell receptor beta chains derived from one specimen sequenced in a study of cytomegalovirus exposure and HLA in healthy donors. Use of 60 Vbeta and 13 Jbeta primers characterized the PCR. The protocol was immunoSEQ multiplex PCR, while the TCRdb copy is restricted to in-frame clones and leaves out a portion. The sample holds about 200,000 clones, about four fifths seen once. Sequencing input: PBMCs. The receptors originated from a man under 40 in good health and CMV-seronegative.

The rearrangement links TRBV4-1 to TRBJ2-7, with TRBD1 matching 8 bases. Germline values: CDR1 MGHRA, CDR2 YSYEKL. V lost 1 base, J lost 1 base, and 18 bases stayed unmatched. The CDR3 is 20 residues long. CDR3 amino acids: CASSQGGVTGGRGNSYEQYF. DNA of the CDR3: TGCGCCAGCAGCCAAGGGGGGGTTACAGGGGGACGGGGGAATTCCTACGAGCAGTACTTC.

The chain joins TRBV15 to TRBJ2-1, with TRBD2 matching 8 bases. CDR3 size: 15 residues. V shed 3 bases, J shed 4 bases, and the junction held 5 bases outside the gene matches. Germline CDR1 and CDR2: LNHNV and YYDKDF (reference sequence). The CDR3 protein is CATSRSGGKYNEQFF. CDR3 DNA: TGTGCCACCAGCAGGAGCGGGGGCAAATACAATGAGCAGTTCTTC.

The chain's CDR3 is CASSPKGRGTDTEAFF. CDR3 DNA sequence: TGTGCCAGCTCACCCAAGGGACGGGGGACGGACACTGAAGCTTTCTTT. This chain connects TRBV18 to TRBJ1-1; a weak D match, TRBD1 (5 bases). Germline assignment: CDR1 KGHSH and CDR2 LQKENI. Trimming took 3 bases from V and 3 from J, leaving 17 bases between them. The CDR3 has 16 residues.

The gene calls are TRBV6-5 and TRBJ1-1; D uncertain. The CDR3 is 12 amino acids. Germline V gene sequence: CDR1 MNHEY, CDR2 SVGAGI. Trimming took 6 bases from V and 6 from J, leaving 11 bases between them. CDR3 DNA: TGTGCCAGCAGGACCGAGGGAGCTGAAGCTTTCTTT. Translated, it gives CASRTEGAEAFF.